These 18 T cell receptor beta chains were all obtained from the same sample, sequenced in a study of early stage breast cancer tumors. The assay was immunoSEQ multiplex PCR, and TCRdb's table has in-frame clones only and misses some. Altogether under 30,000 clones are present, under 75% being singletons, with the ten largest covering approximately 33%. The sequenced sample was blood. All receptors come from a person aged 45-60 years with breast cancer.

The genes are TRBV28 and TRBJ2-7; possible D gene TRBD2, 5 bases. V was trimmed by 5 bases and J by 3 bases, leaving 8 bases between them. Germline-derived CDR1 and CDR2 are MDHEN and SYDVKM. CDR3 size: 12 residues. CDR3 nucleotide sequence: TGTGCCAGCAGTCGGGGTTACTACGAGCAGTACTTC. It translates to CASSRGYYEQYF.

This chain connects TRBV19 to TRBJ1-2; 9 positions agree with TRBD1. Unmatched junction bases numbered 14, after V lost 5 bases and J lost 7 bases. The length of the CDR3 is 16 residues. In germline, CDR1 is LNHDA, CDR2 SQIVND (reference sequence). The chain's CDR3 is CASSPYSTGGVPGYTF. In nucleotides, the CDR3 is TGTGCCAGTAGTCCGTACTCGACAGGGGGAGTGCCTGGCTACACCTTC.

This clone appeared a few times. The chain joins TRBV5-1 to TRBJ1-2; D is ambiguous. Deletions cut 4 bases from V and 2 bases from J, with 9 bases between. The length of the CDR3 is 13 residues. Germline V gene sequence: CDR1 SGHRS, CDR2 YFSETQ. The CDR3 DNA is TGCGCCAGCAGCGCCCGCGGAAACTATGGCTACACCTTC. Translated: CASSARGNYGYTF.

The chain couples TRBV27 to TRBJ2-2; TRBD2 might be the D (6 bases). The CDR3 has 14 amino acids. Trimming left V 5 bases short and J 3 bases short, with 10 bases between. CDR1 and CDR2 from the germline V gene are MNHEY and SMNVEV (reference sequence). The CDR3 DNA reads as TGTGCCAGCAGTGTGGGAGGTTACACCGGGGAGCTGTTTTTT. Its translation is CASSVGGYTGELFF.

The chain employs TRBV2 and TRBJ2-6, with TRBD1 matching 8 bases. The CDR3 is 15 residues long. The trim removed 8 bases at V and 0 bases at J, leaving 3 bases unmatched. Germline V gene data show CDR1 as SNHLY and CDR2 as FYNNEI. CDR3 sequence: CASRQGNSGANVLTF. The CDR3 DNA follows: TGTGCCAGCCGACAGGGGAACTCTGGGGCCAACGTCCTGACTTTC.

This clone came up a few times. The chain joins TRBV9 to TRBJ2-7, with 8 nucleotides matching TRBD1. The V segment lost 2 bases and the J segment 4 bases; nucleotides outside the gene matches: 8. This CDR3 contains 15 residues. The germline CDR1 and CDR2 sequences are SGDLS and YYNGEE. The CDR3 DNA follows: TGTGCCAGCAGCGTCGGACAGGGAATATCTTACGAGCAGTACTTC. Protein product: CASSVGQGISYEQYF.

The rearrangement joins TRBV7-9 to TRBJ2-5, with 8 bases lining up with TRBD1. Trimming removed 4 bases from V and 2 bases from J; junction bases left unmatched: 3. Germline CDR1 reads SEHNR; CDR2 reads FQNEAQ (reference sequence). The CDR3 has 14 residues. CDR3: CASSSGQGQETQYF. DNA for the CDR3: TGTGCCAGCAGCTCCGGACAGGGACAAGAGACCCAGTACTTC. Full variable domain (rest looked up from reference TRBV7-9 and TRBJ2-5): DTGVSQNPRHKITKRGQNVTFRCDPISEHNRLYWYRQTLGQGPEFLTYFQNEAQLEKSRLLSDRFSAERPKGSFSTLEIQRTEQGDSAMYLCASSSGQGQETQYFGPGTRLLVL.

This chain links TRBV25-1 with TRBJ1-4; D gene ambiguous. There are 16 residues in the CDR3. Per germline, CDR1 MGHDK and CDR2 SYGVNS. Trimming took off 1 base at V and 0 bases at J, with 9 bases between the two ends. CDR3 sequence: CASSEWVVTTNEKLFF. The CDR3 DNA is TGTGCCAGCAGTGAATGGGTAGTTACAACTAATGAAAAACTGTTTTTT.

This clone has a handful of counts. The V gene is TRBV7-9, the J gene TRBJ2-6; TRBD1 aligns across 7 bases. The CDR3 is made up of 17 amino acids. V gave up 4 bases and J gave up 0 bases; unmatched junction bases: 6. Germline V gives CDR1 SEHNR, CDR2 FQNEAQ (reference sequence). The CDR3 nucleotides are TGTGCCAGCAGCTCACAGACAGGGCGCTCTGGGGCCAACGTCCTGACTTTC. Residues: CASSSQTGRSGANVLTF.

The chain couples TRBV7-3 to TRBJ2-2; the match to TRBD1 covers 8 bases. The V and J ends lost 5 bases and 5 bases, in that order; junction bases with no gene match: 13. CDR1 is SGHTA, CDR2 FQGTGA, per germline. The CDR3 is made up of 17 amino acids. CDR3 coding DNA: TGTGCCAGCAGCGCGCGTCGGGACAGGTTAATGACCGGGGAGCTGTTTTTT. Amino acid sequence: CASSARRDRLMTGELFF.

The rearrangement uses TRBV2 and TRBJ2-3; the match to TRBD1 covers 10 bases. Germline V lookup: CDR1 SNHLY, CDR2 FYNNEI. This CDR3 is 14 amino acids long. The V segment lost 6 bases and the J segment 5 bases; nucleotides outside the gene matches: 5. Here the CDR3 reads CASRSGQGIDTQYF. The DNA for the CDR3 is TGTGCCAGCAGATCGGGACAGGGGATAGATACGCAGTATTTT.

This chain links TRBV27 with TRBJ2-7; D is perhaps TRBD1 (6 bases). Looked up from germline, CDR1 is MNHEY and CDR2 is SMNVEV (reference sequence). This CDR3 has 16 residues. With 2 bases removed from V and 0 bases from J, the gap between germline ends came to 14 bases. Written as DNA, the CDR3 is TGTGCCAGCAGTTTAGATAGGGACACCAACTCCTACGAGCAGTACTTC. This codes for CASSLDRDTNSYEQYF.

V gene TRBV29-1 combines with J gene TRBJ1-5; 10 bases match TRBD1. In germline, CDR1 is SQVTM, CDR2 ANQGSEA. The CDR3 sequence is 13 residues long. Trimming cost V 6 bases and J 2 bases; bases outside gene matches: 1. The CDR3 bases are TGCAGCGTCGGACAGGGGGGCAATCAGCCCCAGCATTTT. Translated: CSVGQGGNQPQHF.

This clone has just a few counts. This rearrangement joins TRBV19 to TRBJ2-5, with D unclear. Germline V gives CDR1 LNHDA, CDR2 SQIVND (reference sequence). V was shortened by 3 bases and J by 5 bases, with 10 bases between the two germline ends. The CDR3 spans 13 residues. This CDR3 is CASSMGRAETQYF. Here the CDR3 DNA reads TGTGCCAGTAGTATGGGTCGTGCGGAGACCCAGTACTTC.

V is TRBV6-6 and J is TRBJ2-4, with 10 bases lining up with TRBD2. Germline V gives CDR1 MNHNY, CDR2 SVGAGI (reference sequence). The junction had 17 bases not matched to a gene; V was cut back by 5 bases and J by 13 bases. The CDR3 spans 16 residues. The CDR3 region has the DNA TGTGCCAGCAGTACAGCGGGAGGGCCGACTAAAGGAGGCCAGTACTTC. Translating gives CASSTAGGPTKGGQYF.

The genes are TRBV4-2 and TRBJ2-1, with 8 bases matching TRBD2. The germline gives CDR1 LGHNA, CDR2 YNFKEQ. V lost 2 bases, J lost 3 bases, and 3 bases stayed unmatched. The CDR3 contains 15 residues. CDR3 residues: CASSQPGLDYNEQFF. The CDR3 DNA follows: TGTGCCAGCAGCCAACCGGGACTAGACTACAATGAGCAGTTCTTC.

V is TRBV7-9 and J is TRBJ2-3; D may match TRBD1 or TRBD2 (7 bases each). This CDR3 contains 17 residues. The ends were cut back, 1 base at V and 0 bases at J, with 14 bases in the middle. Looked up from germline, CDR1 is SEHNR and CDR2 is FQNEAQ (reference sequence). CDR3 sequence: CASSLEGQGGSTDTQYF. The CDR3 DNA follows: TGTGCCAGCAGCTTAGAGGGCCAGGGGGGGAGCACAGATACGCAGTATTTT.

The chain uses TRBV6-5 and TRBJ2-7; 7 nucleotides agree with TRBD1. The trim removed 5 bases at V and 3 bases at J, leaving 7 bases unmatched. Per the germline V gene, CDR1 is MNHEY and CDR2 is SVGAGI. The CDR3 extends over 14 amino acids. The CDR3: CASSRDRGGYEQYF. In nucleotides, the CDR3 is TGTGCCAGCAGTCGGGACAGAGGGGGCTACGAGCAGTACTTC.